This T cell receptor beta chain was captured in a study of T cell responses to AZD1222 COVID-19 vaccine. Only in-frame clones appear in the TCRdb table, and some are missing; sequencing was by immunoSEQ multiplex PCR. Altogether tens of thousands of clones are present, 90% being singletons, with the ten largest covering over 4.5%. Study-level results: Increases in Spike-specific TCR breadth and depth were seen after two AZD1222 doses.

Details on this clone: Antigen specificity is unknown.

The CDR3 consists of 15 residues. V lost 6 bases and J 2 bases, leaving 17 bases between the germline ends. Germline CDR1 MNHNY, CDR2 SVGAGI (reference sequence). This sequence originates from an adult in good health. J is TRBJ2-7 and V is TRBV6-6, with D perhaps given as TRBD1 or TRBD2 (6 bases each). This specimen was peripheral blood, taken on day 0 of AZD1222 vaccination. CDR3 DNA sequence: TGTGCCAGCAGGCCTTCCAGGGGAGGCCCCTACGAGCAGTACTTC. Encoded protein: CASRPSRGGPYEQYF.